This T cell receptor beta chain appears in the sequencing data of a study of cytomegalovirus exposure and HLA in healthy donors. Study-level results: Serostatus for CMV was the only available immune exposure information. Accurate HLA-A and HLA-B prediction from TCR beta sequences was reported for most subjects. A likely sequencing artifact accounted for one observed cluster of highly shared sequence variants.

Germline CDR1 SGHVS, CDR2 FQNEAQ. The CDR3 totals 14 residues. With 60 Vbeta and 13 Jbeta primers, the PCR was carried out. The assay was immunoSEQ multiplex PCR, and TCRdb's table has in-frame clones only and misses some. The sample has about 120,000 clones; 83% are singletons. The study sampled nominally healthy donors, though unrecorded immune exposures were likely. Turning to this clone: Its antigen is still unknown.

The sequenced sample consisted of PBMCs. The J gene is TRBJ2-5, the V gene TRBV7-8; D possibly corresponds to TRBD2 (6 bases). The J call is doubtful: the DNA matches TRBJ2-7 better. The receptor's source is a woman aged 40 to 55 in good health and CMV-seropositive. CDR3 residues: CASSPSGSAYEQYF. The CDR3 coding sequence is TGTGCCAGCAGCCCAAGCGGGTCCGCCTACGAGCAGTACTTC.